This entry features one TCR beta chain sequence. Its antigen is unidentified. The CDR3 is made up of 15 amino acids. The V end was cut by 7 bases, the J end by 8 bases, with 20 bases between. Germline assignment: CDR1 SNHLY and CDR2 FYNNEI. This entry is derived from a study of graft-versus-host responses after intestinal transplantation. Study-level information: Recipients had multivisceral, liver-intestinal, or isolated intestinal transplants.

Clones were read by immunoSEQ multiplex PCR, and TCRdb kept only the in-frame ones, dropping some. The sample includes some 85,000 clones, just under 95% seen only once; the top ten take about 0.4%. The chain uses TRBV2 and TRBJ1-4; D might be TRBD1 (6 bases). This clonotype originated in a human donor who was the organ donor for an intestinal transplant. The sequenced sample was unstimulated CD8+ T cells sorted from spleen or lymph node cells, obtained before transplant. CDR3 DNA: TGTGCCAGCAACTTGCACGGGGGGCCTTGGGAAAAACTGTTTTTT. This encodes CASNLHGGPWEKLFF. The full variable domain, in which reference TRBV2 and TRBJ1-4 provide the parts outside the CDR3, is EPEVTQTPSHQVTQMGQEVILRCVPISNHLYFYWYRQILGQKVEFLVSFYNNEISEKSEIFDDQFSVERPDGSNFTLKIRSTKLEDSAMYFCASNLHGGPWEKLFFGSGTQLSVL.